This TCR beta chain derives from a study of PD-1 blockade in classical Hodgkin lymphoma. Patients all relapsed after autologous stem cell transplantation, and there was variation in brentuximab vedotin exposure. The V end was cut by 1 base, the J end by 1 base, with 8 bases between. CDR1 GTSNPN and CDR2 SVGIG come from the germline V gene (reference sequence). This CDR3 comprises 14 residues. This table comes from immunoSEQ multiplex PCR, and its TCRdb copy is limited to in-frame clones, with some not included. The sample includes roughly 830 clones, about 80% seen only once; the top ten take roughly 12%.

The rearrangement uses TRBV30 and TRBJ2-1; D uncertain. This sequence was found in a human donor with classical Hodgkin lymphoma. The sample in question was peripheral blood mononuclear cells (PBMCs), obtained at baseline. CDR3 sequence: CAWSGDTSYNEQFF. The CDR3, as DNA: TGTGCCTGGAGTGGCGACACATCCTACAATGAGCAGTTCTTC.